The rows below give T cell receptor beta chains drawn from one sample of a study of identical twins. One entry per CDR3 protein results from TCRdb running MiXCR on the 5' RACE reads. The table has about 530,000 distinct CDR3 sequences, under 25% seen once; the top ten hold 0.45% to 0.5%. This same sample was also taken into another study, of yellow fever vaccine responses in identical twins.

Sequences were obtained from CD4+ T cells sorted from blood. These receptors were taken from a young woman in good health. Both conserved end residues are part of each CDR3. A D gene is named only where the DNA matches it firmly. For some rows the clone size is stated as once, few or many, or as a class when expanded; others skip it.

>few|TRBJ2-7|NA|TRBV5-1
TGCGCCAGCAGCGTGACAGTTCCCCTCGAGCAGTACTTC
CASSVTVPLEQYF
>NA|TRBJ1-4|TRBD1|TRBV29-1
TGCAGCGCCGGGACAGGGGATGAAAAACTGTTTTTT
CSAGTGDEKLFF
>NA|TRBJ2-2|NA|TRBV20-1
TGCAGTGCCCGTAGAGGCACCGGGGAGCTGTTTTTT
CSARRGTGELFF
>many|TRBJ2-1|NA|TRBV7-9
TGTGCCAGCAGCTTAGCTAGCGGCAATGAGCAGTTCTTC
CASSLASGNEQFF
>few|TRBJ2-3|TRBD2|TRBV7-2
TGTGCCAGCAGCTTAGTGGCTAGCGGTCCCACAGATACGCAGTATTTT
CASSLVASGPTDTQYF
>NA|TRBJ2-3|NA|TRBV12-3/TRBV12-4
TGTGCCAGCAGTGCGGGGAAGCGGGTGACAGATACGCAGTATTTT
CASSAGKRVTDTQYF
>NA|TRBJ2-7|NA|TRBV10-3
TGTGCCATCAGTAGGACCGGGCTCGAGCAGTACTTC
CAISRTGLEQYF
>few|TRBJ2-5|TRBD1|TRBV6-1
TGTGCCAGCAGTACCCTACAGGGGGCTTTCGAGACCCAGTACTTC
CASSTLQGAFETQYF
>few|TRBJ2-1|TRBD2|TRBV10-3
TGTGCCATCAGTGAAAGACTAGCTGGGAAAGATGAGCAGTTCTTC
CAISERLAGKDEQFF
>few|TRBJ2-7|NA|TRBV5-1
TGCGCCAGCAGCGACACTAGTCTGGGGAACGAGCAGTACTTC
CASSDTSLGNEQYF
>few|TRBJ2-6|NA|TRBV18
TGTGCCAGCTCACCAACTAACTTTAGAGGGGCCAACGTCCTGACTTTC
CASSPTNFRGANVLTF
>few|TRBJ1-4|TRBD1|TRBV7-2
TGTGCCAGCAGCTCGACAGGGCCTAATGAAAAACTGTTTTTT
CASSSTGPNEKLFF
>NA|TRBJ2-3|NA|TRBV3-1
TGTGCCAGCAGCCAAGATGTCAAACCAGATACGCAGTATTTT
CASSQDVKPDTQYF
>NA|TRBJ1-4|NA|TRBV7-3
TGTGCCAGCAGCTTCTTTGGCAGGGTTGAAGAAAAACTGTTTTTT
CASSFFGRVEEKLFF
>few|TRBJ2-2|NA|TRBV5-1
TGCGCCAGCAGCGCCATGAACACCGGGGAGCTGTTTTTT
CASSAMNTGELFF
>few|TRBJ2-3|NA|TRBV5-1
TGCGCCAGCAGCTTGCCACTAGCTACAGATACGCAGTATTTT
CASSLPLATDTQYF
>NA|TRBJ2-3|NA|TRBV15
TGTGCCACCAGCAGAGATTTAGATGCAGATACGCAGTATTTT
CATSRDLDADTQYF
>few|TRBJ2-7|NA|TRBV12-3/TRBV12-4
TGTGCCAGCAGTTTAGCGGCAGCCTACGAGCAGTACTTC
CASSLAAAYEQYF
>NA|TRBJ2-6|NA|TRBV3-1
TGTGCCAGCAGCCAAGTGGGGGTTGGGGCCAACGTCCTGACTTTC
CASSQVGVGANVLTF
>few|TRBJ2-2|NA|TRBV10-1
TGCGCCAGCAGTGAGCAGGTGGTCGCGAACACCGGGGAGCTGTTTTTT
CASSEQVVANTGELFF
>NA|TRBJ2-1|NA|TRBV4-2
TGTGCCAGCAGCCAAGATCCAGGCCCAACGGCTAGGGAACTCTTCTTC
CASSQDPGPTARELFF
>NA|TRBJ2-7|NA|TRBV12-3/TRBV12-4
TGTGCCAGCAGTTTAGAGGGAAAACAAGGATACGAGCAGTACTTC
CASSLEGKQGYEQYF
>few|TRBJ2-1|NA|TRBV2
TGTGCCAGCGCGACAAACGGAAATGAGCAGTTCTTC
CASATNGNEQFF
>few|TRBJ1-1|NA|TRBV5-1
TGCGCCAGCAGCTTGGGGGGTCCCACTTATAACACTGAAGCTTTCTTT
CASSLGGPTYNTEAFF
>few|TRBJ2-1|TRBD2|TRBV12-3/TRBV12-4
TGTGCCAGCAGTCCACATAGCGGGAGGACAAATGAGCAGTTCTTC
CASSPHSGRTNEQFF
>few|TRBJ2-2|NA|TRBV2
TGTGCCAGCAGTGAAGCGCTCAGGGTTGGGGAGCTGTTTTTT
CASSEALRVGELFF
>NA|TRBJ2-3|NA|TRBV4-1
TGCGCCAGCAGCCGTATAGGCCTATTTAACACAGATACGCAGTATTTT
CASSRIGLFNTDTQYF
>few|TRBJ2-7|NA|TRBV7-8
TGTGCCAGCAGCTTAGCGCGAGTGGCCCCGACGGGCTACGAGCAGTACTTC
CASSLARVAPTGYEQYF
>few|TRBJ2-2|NA|TRBV4-2
TGTGCCAGCAGCCAGAGCCTAGTTGGGGGGGAGCTGTTTTTT
CASSQSLVGGELFF
>NA|TRBJ2-1|NA|TRBV15
TGTGCCACCAGCAGAAAAGGGGGCAATGAGCAGTTCTTC
CATSRKGGNEQFF
>few|TRBJ2-6|NA|TRBV25-1
TGTGCCAGCAGTGCAGTGACAGGTACCGGGGCCAACGTCCTGACTTTC
CASSAVTGTGANVLTF
>NA|TRBJ2-3|TRBD1|TRBV6-1
TGTGCCAGCAGTGCCGTGGACAGGGTGGCGGATACGCAGTATTTT
CASSAVDRVADTQYF
>few|TRBJ1-1|NA|TRBV29-1
TGCAGCGGCAAAGCAGGGGCTTTTAGCACTGAAGCTTTCTTT
CSGKAGAFSTEAFF
>few|TRBJ2-1|NA|TRBV18
TGTGCCAGCTCACCACCGAGGGGGGACTGGATTGACAATGAGCAGTTCTTC
CASSPPRGDWIDNEQFF
>NA|TRBJ2-1|NA|TRBV12-3/TRBV12-4
TGTGCCAGCAGTTTACCGGCAGGCTCCTACAATGAGCAGTTCTTC
CASSLPAGSYNEQFF
>NA|TRBJ2-2|NA|TRBV27
TGTGCCAGCAAGAACCAAAACACCGGGGAGCTGTTTTTT
CASKNQNTGELFF
>few|TRBJ1-2|NA|TRBV5-8
TGTGCCAGCAGCTTGGATTACAGATCTAACTATGGCTACACCTTC
CASSLDYRSNYGYTF
>few|TRBJ2-1|NA|TRBV18
TGTGCCAGCTCGCTCGGCGGGATTTACAATGAGCAGTTCTTC
CASSLGGIYNEQFF
>few|TRBJ2-7|TRBD2|TRBV2
TGTGCCAGCAGTACAAGACTAGCATCCGAGCAGTACTTC
CASSTRLASEQYF
>few|TRBJ1-2|NA|TRBV20-1
TGCAGTGCCCCCAGGGACCTCGTGGGTTATGGCTACACCTTC
CSAPRDLVGYGYTF
>NA|TRBJ2-5|TRBD1|TRBV12-3/TRBV12-4
TGTGCCAGCAGCTCAGGACAGGGCCCGGGGTGGACCCAGTACTTC
CASSSGQGPGWTQYF
>NA|TRBJ2-2|NA|TRBV15
TGTGCCACCAGCAGGGGAGCCGCCGGGGAGCTGTTTTTT
CATSRGAAGELFF
>NA|TRBJ2-5|NA|TRBV3-1
TGTGCCAGCAGCCAAGACACGGGCTGGCAGTTGGAGACCCAGTACTTC
CASSQDTGWQLETQYF
>few|TRBJ1-1|NA|TRBV20-1
TGCAGTGCGGACGGATCGAACACTGAAGCTTTCTTT
CSADGSNTEAFF
>NA|TRBJ1-4|NA|TRBV20-1
TGCAGTGCTAGAGCGTTGAGCTATGAAAAACTGTTTTTT
CSARALSYEKLFF
>few|TRBJ2-3|NA|TRBV5-1
TGCGCCAGCAGCTTGGCCTCACTCACAGATACGCAGTATTTT
CASSLASLTDTQYF
>many|TRBJ1-6|NA|TRBV12-3/TRBV12-4
TGTGCCAGCAGTAACCGTGGTTCACCCCTCCACTTT
CASSNRGSPLHF
>NA|TRBJ2-1|NA|TRBV27
TGTGCCAGCAGTTCCCAGGGGAGCTCCTACAATGAGCAGTTCTTC
CASSSQGSSYNEQFF
>few|TRBJ2-1|TRBD2|TRBV9
TGTGCCAGCAGCGTTGCGGGGGGGGGCAACAATGAGCAGTTCTTC
CASSVAGGGNNEQFF
>NA|TRBJ2-1|NA|TRBV5-1
TGCGCCAGCAGCTTGGAACCGCCGGGACTGGGATTTAATGAGCAGTTCTTC
CASSLEPPGLGFNEQFF
>NA|TRBJ1-2|TRBD1|TRBV6-1
TGTGCCAGCAGTGAATGGGGGACAGGGCCCTATGGCTACACCTTC
CASSEWGTGPYGYTF
>NA|TRBJ1-6|NA|TRBV27
TGTGCCAGCAGTTTAGCTCAGGGATATAGTAATTCACCCCTCCACTTT
CASSLAQGYSNSPLHF
>NA|TRBJ2-3|TRBD2|TRBV24-1
TGTGCCACCAGTGATCGGACTAGCGGGAGTCGGGATACGCAGTATTTT
CATSDRTSGSRDTQYF